A single sample gave rise to the 14 T cell receptor beta chains below, sequenced in a study of blood T cell repertoires in COVID-19. Produced via immunoSEQ multiplex PCR; TCRdb's table is partial and in-frame only. The sample lists around 340,000 clones, over 70% occurring once. The material sequenced was peripheral blood. All receptors derive from a man aged 25-45 years with active or convalescent COVID-19.

The rearrangement joins TRBV5-5 to TRBJ2-5, with TRBD2 identical over 7 bases. Germline CDR1 SGHKS, CDR2 YYEKEE (reference sequence). The CDR3 covers 14 residues. Trimming removed 2 bases from V and 3 bases from J; junction bases left unmatched: 4. Here the CDR3 reads CASSLTGGEETQYF. The DNA of the CDR3 is TGTGCCAGCAGCTTAACGGGAGGTGAAGAGACCCAGTACTTC.

The rearrangement links TRBV6-6 to TRBJ1-5; no clear D. Germline CDR1 and CDR2: MNHNY and SVGAGI (reference sequence). The CDR3 consists of 16 residues. V lost 2 bases, J lost 4 bases, and 15 bases lay in between. The CDR3 loop is CASSYPDAGRNQPQHF. As DNA, the CDR3 is TGTGCCAGCAGTTACCCCGACGCAGGTAGAAATCAGCCCCAGCATTTT.

This rearrangement joins TRBV5-1 to TRBJ1-6; no clear D. The CDR3 is made up of 16 amino acids. Germline lookup yields CDR1 SGHRS and CDR2 YFSETQ. V lost 5 bases to trimming and J lost 9 bases, with 21 bases between them. CDR3 loop: CASSPRRTNAGSPLHF. CDR3 coding DNA: TGCGCCAGCAGTCCGAGGAGGACTAACGCTGGTTCACCCCTCCACTTT.

The chain has TRBV7-2 and TRBJ2-1, with 11 positions matching TRBD2. V trimming: 5 bases; J trimming: 9 bases; junction bases outside the gene matches: 6. The CDR3 sequence is 14 residues long. The germline V gene encodes CDR1 SGHTA and CDR2 FQGNSA. CDR3 bases: TGTGCCAGCAGCCCCGGACTAGCGGGCCCTGAGCAGTTCTTC. Amino acid sequence: CASSPGLAGPEQFF.

The chain couples TRBV6-2 or TRBV6-3 to TRBJ1-5; D not resolved. Trimming removed 4 bases from V and 3 bases from J, with 16 bases in between. This CDR3 spans 16 amino acids. The germline gives CDR1 MNHEY, CDR2 SVGEGT. CDR3 sequence: CASSSYAAGVNQPQHF. DNA of the CDR3: TGTGCCAGCAGTTCGTATGCCGCGGGAGTCAATCAGCCCCAGCATTTT.

The chain links TRBV4-2 to TRBJ1-5; D call uncertain. V lost 0 bases and J lost 7, with 13 bases in between. This CDR3 contains 15 residues. Germline V lookup: CDR1 LGHNA, CDR2 YNFKEQ. The CDR3 reads CASSQDRGGKQPQHF. As DNA, the CDR3 is TGTGCCAGCAGCCAAGATCGAGGAGGGAAACAGCCCCAGCATTTT.

The V call is TRBV7-6, the J call TRBJ2-3, with TRBD2 matching 11 bases. This CDR3 has 17 residues. After removal of 6 bases from V and 3 bases from J, the junction contained 11 bases not matched to a gene. Per germline, CDR1 SGHVS and CDR2 FNYEAQ. CDR3 loop: CASSSPVAGGPTDTQYF. The CDR3 coding sequence is TGTGCCAGCAGTTCTCCCGTAGCGGGGGGGCCGACAGATACGCAGTATTTT.

The chain is built from TRBV28 and TRBJ2-3; D remains ambiguous. This CDR3 has 14 residues. Germline V gives CDR1 MDHEN, CDR2 SYDVKM. V dropped 5 bases and J dropped 2 bases, with 11 bases sitting between them. CDR3 amino acids: CASSPSSTTDTQYF. The CDR3 DNA follows: TGTGCCAGCAGTCCGTCGAGCACCACAGATACGCAGTATTTT.

This chain joins TRBV5-4 and TRBJ1-6, with D perhaps matching TRBD1 (5 bases). Germline lookup yields CDR1 SGHNT and CDR2 YYREEE (reference sequence). V dropped 4 bases and J dropped 7 bases, with 12 bases sitting between them. CDR3 size: 14 residues. The CDR3 bases are TGTGCCAGCAGCCGCGACAGCCTAAATTCACCCCTCCACTTT. The encoded protein is CASSRDSLNSPLHF.

The CDR3 nucleotides read TGTGCCAGCAGCTTGGGTTGGGGGCCCTCACGAGAGCAGTACTTC. It translates to CASSLGWGPSREQYF. The V call is TRBV5-4, the J call TRBJ2-7; maybe TRBD1 (6 bases). This CDR3 is 15 amino acids long. Deletions cut 0 bases from V and 7 bases from J, with 17 bases between. Germline V gives CDR1 SGHNT, CDR2 YYREEE (reference sequence).

The chain carries TRBV29-1 and TRBJ1-2; no firm D call. Trimming took off 0 bases at V and 4 bases at J, with 9 bases between the two ends. Germline CDR1 and CDR2: SQVTM and ANQGSEA. The length of the CDR3 is 13 residues. DNA of the CDR3: TGCAGCGTTGAAGACCTGGGCAGCTATGGCTACACCTTC. Translation: CSVEDLGSYGYTF.

The chain combines TRBV4-2 with TRBJ2-2; TRBD2 matches at 11 bases. V was clipped by 1 base and J by 3 bases; unmatched bases: 4. The CDR3 extends over 17 amino acids. Germline assignment: CDR1 LGHNA and CDR2 YNFKEQ. CDR3 coding DNA: TGTGCCAGCAGCCAAGTTAGCGGGAGGGCCGACACCGGGGAGCTGTTTTTT. Protein: CASSQVSGRADTGELFF.

This clone came up once. The CDR3 sequence is CASSAQTGAGNTEAFF. DNA of the CDR3: TGTGCCAGCAGCGCCCAGACAGGGGCGGGGAACACTGAAGCTTTCTTT. The V gene is TRBV11-3, the J gene TRBJ1-1, with TRBD1 matching over 8 bases. V was pared by 5 bases and J by 1 base, with 9 bases of the junction left unmatched. CDR3 length equals 16 residues. CDR1 and CDR2 (germline): SGHNT, YENEEA.

This chain joins TRBV11-3 and TRBJ1-2, with 7 bases that match TRBD1. The germline V gene has CDR1 SGHNT and CDR2 YENEEA. V lost 5 bases, J lost 7 bases, and 10 bases stayed unmatched. The CDR3 totals 14 residues. The DNA of the CDR3 is TGTGCCAGCAGCGACCGGGACAGTGAACCTGGCTACACCTTC. This sequence encodes CASSDRDSEPGYTF.